This T cell receptor (beta chain) is from a study of beta chain features in type 1 diabetes. Study-level points and caveats: Sequencing from cDNA could over-represent high-TCR-expressing cells. Moderately but significantly shorter TCRB CDR3s were found in Type 1 diabetes patients in all four CD4+ subsets.

Reverse transcribing all isolated RNA meant expressed TCRB transcripts were sequenced. Profiling relied on immunoSEQ multiplex PCR, and the TCRdb table lists in-frame clones only, not all of them. The table lists about 700,000 clones, about an eighth of them singletons. On this clone: Its antigen is not known.

The receptor's source is a man in his late teens or twenties with type 1 diabetes. The sample comprised naive CD4+ T cells from blood.

CDR3 sequence: CASSTPNYGYTF. CDR3 DNA sequence: TGTGCCAGCAGTACCCCTAACTATGGCTACACCTTC. V and J are TRBV9 and TRBJ1-2; D is unclear. The V gene lost 5 bases and the J gene lost 0 bases, with 5 bases spanning the gap. The CDR3 consists of 12 residues. Germline CDR1 SGDLS, CDR2 YYNGEE.